Below, 7 T cell receptor beta chains from the same sample are listed, as sequenced in a study of blood T cell repertoires in COVID-19. The data were produced by immunoSEQ multiplex PCR, yet TCRdb's version contains in-frame clones alone and is incomplete. The sample shows fewer than 100,000 clones, roughly four fifths of them seen only once. Source material: peripheral blood. These receptors originate from a man in his forties or fifties with acute or convalescent COVID-19.

The chain recombines TRBV20-1 with TRBJ2-1; 11 bases agree with TRBD2. V lost 3 bases, J lost 3 bases, and 7 bases stayed unmatched. The CDR3 contains 16 residues. CDR1 is DFQATT, CDR2 SNEGSKA, per germline (reference sequence). The CDR3, as DNA: TGCAGTGCTAGTCTAGCGGGGGGAATCGACTACAATGAGCAGTTCTTC. Protein: CSASLAGGIDYNEQFF.

The J gene is TRBJ1-4, the V gene TRBV5-4, with D perhaps matching TRBD1 (5 bases). Germline V CDR1 and CDR2: SGHNT, YYREEE (reference sequence). This CDR3 has 16 residues. V lost 3 bases, J lost 3 bases, and 15 bases lay in between. CDR3 amino acids: CASSWDVGRANEKLFF. The DNA for the CDR3 is TGTGCCAGCAGCTGGGATGTCGGCAGGGCTAATGAAAAACTGTTTTTT.

The J gene is TRBJ1-1, the V gene TRBV11-1, with 10 bases matching TRBD1. In germline, CDR1 is SGHAT, CDR2 FQDESV (reference sequence). This CDR3 contains 13 residues. V lost 5 bases and J lost 10; bases outside the gene matches: 7. DNA for the CDR3: TGTGCCAGCAGCACCCGACAGGGGGCTAGAGCTTTCTTT. It is translated as CASSTRQGARAFF.

The rearrangement joins TRBV14 to TRBJ2-3; 9 positions match TRBD1. CDR3 size: 15 residues. Germline assignment: CDR1 SGHDN and CDR2 FVKESK. V was pared by 4 bases and J by 4 bases, with 6 bases of the junction left unmatched. The chain's CDR3 is CASSLMTGGSDTQYF. CDR3 sequence (DNA): TGTGCCAGCAGCCTCATGACAGGGGGATCAGATACGCAGTATTTT.

The V and J genes are TRBV11-3 and TRBJ1-1; possible D gene TRBD1, 5 bases. The germline V gene encodes CDR1 SGHNT and CDR2 YENEEA. The V and J ends lost 3 bases and 1 base respectively, with 6 bases between them. CDR3 length: 13 amino acids. The CDR3 nucleotides are TGTGCCAGCAGCTTTACAGGGAACACTGAAGCTTTCTTT. Protein: CASSFTGNTEAFF.

V usage is TRBV5-6 and J usage is TRBJ2-7; a possible D gene is TRBD1 (6 bases). This CDR3 is 15 amino acids long. The germline V gene encodes CDR1 SGHDT and CDR2 YYEEEE. V was cut by 0 bases and J by 2 bases, with 12 bases left in between. The CDR3 is CASSLEGVLTYEQYF. In DNA form, the CDR3 reads TGTGCCAGCAGCTTGGAGGGGGTCCTCACCTACGAGCAGTACTTC.

The rearrangement links TRBV7-2 to TRBJ1-1; D may be TRBD1 (5 bases). V was cut by 2 bases and J by 6 bases, with 7 bases left in between. CDR3 length equals 12 residues. Germline values: CDR1 SGHTA, CDR2 FQGNSA. DNA of the CDR3: TGTGCCAGCAGCTTATGGGGGGCTGAAGCTTTCTTT. Translation gives CASSLWGAEAFF.